Listed below are T cell receptor beta chains from one sample, sequenced in a study of shared clonotypes between healthy human individuals. Sequencing used immunoSEQ multiplex PCR; TCRdb keeps in-frame clones, though not all of them. The sample carries 520,000 or so clones, 70% to 80% recorded once. The sequencing input was PBMCs. All receptors come from a woman aged 40 to 49 in good health. Some clones in this sample may be carry-over from other donors' samples. Each CDR3 is given with its conserved first and last residue. D genes are given only for firm matches. Size values are once, few and many counts, or a class for expanded clones, and some rows have none.

J gene: TRBJ2-7; clone size: -; V gene: TRBV30; D gene: -; CDR3 DNA: TGTGCCTGGAGTGTGCCGGGGTACGGCCGGTCCTACGAGCAGTACTTC; CDR3 protein: CAWSVPGYGRSYEQYF
J gene: TRBJ1-1; clone size: -; V gene: TRBV7-8; D gene: -; CDR3 DNA: TGTGCCAGCAGCCGGGAGACCACTGAAGCTTTCTTT; CDR3 protein: CASSRETTEAFF
J gene: TRBJ2-7; clone size: -; V gene: TRBV14; D gene: -; CDR3 DNA: TGTGCCAGCAGCCGTGGACAAACCACCTACGAGCAGTACTTC; CDR3 protein: CASSRGQTTYEQYF
J gene: TRBJ2-7; clone size: -; V gene: TRBV13; D gene: -; CDR3 DNA: TGTGCCAGCAGCTCGAAAGACTACGAGCAGTACTTC; CDR3 protein: CASSSKDYEQYF
J gene: TRBJ2-7; clone size: -; V gene: TRBV2; D gene: -; CDR3 DNA: TGTGCCAGCAGTGAAGCGGGGACGTACTCCTACGAGCAGTACTTC; CDR3 protein: CASSEAGTYSYEQYF
J gene: TRBJ1-2; clone size: -; V gene: TRBV5-6; D gene: TRBD1; CDR3 DNA: TGTGCCAGCAGCACGTGGACAGGGAGAGGCTACACCTTC; CDR3 protein: CASSTWTGRGYTF
J gene: TRBJ2-1; clone size: -; V gene: TRBV6-4; D gene: -; CDR3 DNA: TGTGCCAGCAGTGACGTTAGGGTAAGTAACAATGAGCAGTTCTTC; CDR3 protein: CASSDVRVSNNEQFF
J gene: TRBJ1-3; clone size: -; V gene: TRBV2; D gene: TRBD1; CDR3 DNA: TGTGCCAGCAGGGGACAGGGACACTCTGGAAACACCATATATTTT; CDR3 protein: CASRGQGHSGNTIYF
J gene: TRBJ2-3; clone size: -; V gene: TRBV19; D gene: TRBD1; CDR3 DNA: TGTGCCAGTAGTATAATCCCCCGGACAGGGGTGCCAGATACGCAGTATTTT; CDR3 protein: CASSIIPRTGVPDTQYF
J gene: TRBJ2-3; clone size: -; V gene: TRBV11-2; D gene: TRBD1; CDR3 DNA: TGTGCCAGCAGCACAGGACAGGCCACAGATACGCAGTATTTT; CDR3 protein: CASSTGQATDTQYF
J gene: TRBJ2-5; clone size: -; V gene: TRBV13; D gene: TRBD2; CDR3 DNA: TGTGCCAGCAGCATCACCCTAGCGGGACCCCAAGAGACCCAGTACTTC; CDR3 protein: CASSITLAGPQETQYF
J gene: TRBJ1-3; clone size: -; V gene: TRBV9; D gene: -; CDR3 DNA: TGTGCCAGCAGCGTGTCTGACTCTAGAAACACCATATATTTT; CDR3 protein: CASSVSDSRNTIYF
J gene: TRBJ2-7; clone size: -; V gene: TRBV9; D gene: TRBD2; CDR3 DNA: TGTGCCAGCAGCGGCCTAGCGGGACCCTACGAGCAGTACTTC; CDR3 protein: CASSGLAGPYEQYF
J gene: TRBJ2-1; clone size: many; V gene: TRBV11-2; D gene: TRBD2; CDR3 DNA: TGTGCCAGCAGCTTTTCCCGAGCGGGAAACAATGAGCAGTTCTTC; CDR3 protein: CASSFSRAGNNEQFF
J gene: TRBJ2-7; clone size: -; V gene: TRBV19; D gene: -; CDR3 DNA: TGTGCCAGCGCGGACAGGATGGGGGGATCCTACGAGCAGTACTTC; CDR3 protein: CASADRMGGSYEQYF
J gene: TRBJ2-7; clone size: -; V gene: TRBV6-6; D gene: -; CDR3 DNA: TGTGCCAGCAGGGTAGCGGAGCTATCCTACGAGCAGTACTTC; CDR3 protein: CASRVAELSYEQYF
J gene: TRBJ2-7; clone size: -; V gene: TRBV28; D gene: TRBD1; CDR3 DNA: TGTGCCAGCAGTTCCCACAGGGGCTCCTTGACCTACGAGCAGTACTTC; CDR3 protein: CASSSHRGSLTYEQYF
J gene: TRBJ2-5; clone size: -; V gene: TRBV30; D gene: TRBD1; CDR3 DNA: TGTGCCCGTGGGACAGGGGGCACAGAGACCCAGTACTTC; CDR3 protein: CARGTGGTETQYF
J gene: TRBJ2-1; clone size: -; V gene: TRBV19; D gene: -; CDR3 DNA: TGTGCCAGTAGTATCCCCGCCGGAAGGGGTTACAATGAGCAGTTCTTC; CDR3 protein: CASSIPAGRGYNEQFF
J gene: TRBJ1-4; clone size: -; V gene: TRBV28; D gene: -; CDR3 DNA: TGTGCCAGCAGTTTAGGGCAGGATAATGAAAAACTGTTTTTT; CDR3 protein: CASSLGQDNEKLFF